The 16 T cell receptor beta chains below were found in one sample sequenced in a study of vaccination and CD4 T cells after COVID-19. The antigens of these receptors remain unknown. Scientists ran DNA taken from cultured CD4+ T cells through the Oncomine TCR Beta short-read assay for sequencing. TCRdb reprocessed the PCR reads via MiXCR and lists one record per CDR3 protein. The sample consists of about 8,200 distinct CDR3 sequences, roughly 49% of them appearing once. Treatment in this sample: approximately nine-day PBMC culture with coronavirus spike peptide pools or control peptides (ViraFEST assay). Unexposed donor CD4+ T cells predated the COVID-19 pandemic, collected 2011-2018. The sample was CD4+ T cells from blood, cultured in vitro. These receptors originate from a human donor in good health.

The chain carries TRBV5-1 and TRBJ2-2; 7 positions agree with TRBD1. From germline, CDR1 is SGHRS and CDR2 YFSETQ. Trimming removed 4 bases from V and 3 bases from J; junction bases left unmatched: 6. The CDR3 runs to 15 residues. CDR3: CASSTTTGDTGELFF. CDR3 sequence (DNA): TGCGCCAGCAGCACGACCACAGGGGACACCGGGGAGCTGTTTTTT.

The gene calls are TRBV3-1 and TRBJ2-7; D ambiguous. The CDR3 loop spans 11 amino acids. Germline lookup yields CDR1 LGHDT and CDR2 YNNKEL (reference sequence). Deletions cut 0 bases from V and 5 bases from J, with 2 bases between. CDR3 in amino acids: CASSQDHEQYF. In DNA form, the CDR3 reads TGTGCCAGCAGCCAAGACCACGAGCAGTACTTC.

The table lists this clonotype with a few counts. The CDR3 DNA sequence: TGTGCCGCACTAGACAGGGGGTTTGGCTACACCTTC. Its translation: CAALDRGFGYTF. V gene TRBV27 combines with J gene TRBJ1-2, with TRBD1 identical over 9 bases. With 11 bases clipped from V and 7 bases from J, the junction kept 8 bases outside the gene matches. The CDR3 is made up of 12 amino acids. Germline lookup yields CDR1 MNHEY and CDR2 SMNVEV (reference sequence).

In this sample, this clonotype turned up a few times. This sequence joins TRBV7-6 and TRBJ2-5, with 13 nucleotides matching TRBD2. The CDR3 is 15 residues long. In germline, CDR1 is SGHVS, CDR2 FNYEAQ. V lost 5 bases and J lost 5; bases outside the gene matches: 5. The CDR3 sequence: CASSQLAGGYETQYF. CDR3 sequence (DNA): TGTGCCAGCAGCCAACTAGCGGGAGGGTATGAGACCCAGTACTTC.

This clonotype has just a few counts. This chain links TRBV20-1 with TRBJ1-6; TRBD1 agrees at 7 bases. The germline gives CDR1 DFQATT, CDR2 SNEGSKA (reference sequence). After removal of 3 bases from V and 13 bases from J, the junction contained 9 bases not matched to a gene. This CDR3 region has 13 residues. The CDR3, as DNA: TGCAGTGCTAGTCAACAGGGGCTAGAGCCCCTCCACTTT. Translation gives CSASQQGLEPLHF.

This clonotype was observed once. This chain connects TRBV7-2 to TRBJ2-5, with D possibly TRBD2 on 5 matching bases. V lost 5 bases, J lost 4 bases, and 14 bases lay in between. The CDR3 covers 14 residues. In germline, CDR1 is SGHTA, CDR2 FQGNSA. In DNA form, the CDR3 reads TGTGCCAGCAGCGCGGGCGGTGCTGGAGAGACCCAGTACTTC. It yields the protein CASSAGGAGETQYF. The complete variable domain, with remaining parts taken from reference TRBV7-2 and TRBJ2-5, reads GAGVSQSPSNKVTEKGKDVELRCDPISGHTALYWYRQSLGQGLEFLIYFQGNSAPDKSGLPSDRFSAERTGGSVSTLTIQRTQQEDSAVYLCASSAGGAGETQYFGPGTRLLVL.

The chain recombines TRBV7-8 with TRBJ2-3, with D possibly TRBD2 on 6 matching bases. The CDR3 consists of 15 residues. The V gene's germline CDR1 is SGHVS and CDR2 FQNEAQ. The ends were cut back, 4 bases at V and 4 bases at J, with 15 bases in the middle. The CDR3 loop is CASSSLAGWADTQYF. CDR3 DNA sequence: TGTGCCAGCAGCTCCCTGGCGGGATGGGCAGATACGCAGTATTTT.

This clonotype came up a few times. CDR3 sequence: CASSPGMGRGTGFYEQYF. CDR3 nucleotide sequence: TGTGCCAGCAGCCCAGGGATGGGCAGGGGGACTGGATTCTACGAGCAGTACTTC. The chain has TRBV7-2 and TRBJ2-7; tentatively, D is TRBD1 (7 bases). Germline assignment: CDR1 SGHTA and CDR2 FQGNSA. This CDR3 is built from 18 residues. V was cut by 5 bases and J by 3 bases, with 26 bases left in between.

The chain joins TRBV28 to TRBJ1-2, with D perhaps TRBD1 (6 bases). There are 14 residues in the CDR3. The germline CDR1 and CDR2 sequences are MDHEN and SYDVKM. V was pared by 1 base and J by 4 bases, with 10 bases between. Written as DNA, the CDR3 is TGTGCCAGCAGTTTATCAGGGGCAGGCTATGGCTACACCTTC. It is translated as CASSLSGAGYGYTF.

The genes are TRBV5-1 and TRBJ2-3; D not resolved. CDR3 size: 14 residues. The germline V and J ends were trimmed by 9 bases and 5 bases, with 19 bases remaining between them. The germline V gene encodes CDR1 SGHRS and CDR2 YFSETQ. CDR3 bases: TGCGCCAACCGCTTGGTTGGGGATGGAGATACGCAGTATTTT. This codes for CANRLVGDGDTQYF.

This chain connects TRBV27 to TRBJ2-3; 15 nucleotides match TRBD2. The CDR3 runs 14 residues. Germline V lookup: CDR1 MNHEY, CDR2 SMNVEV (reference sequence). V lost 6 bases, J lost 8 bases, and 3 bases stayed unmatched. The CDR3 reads CASRGLAGGPTQYF. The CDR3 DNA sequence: TGTGCCAGCAGAGGACTAGCGGGGGGGCCTACGCAGTATTTT.

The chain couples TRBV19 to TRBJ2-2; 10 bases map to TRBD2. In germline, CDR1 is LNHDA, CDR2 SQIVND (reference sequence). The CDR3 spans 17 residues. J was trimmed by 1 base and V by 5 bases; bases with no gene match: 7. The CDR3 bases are TGTGCCAGTAGTTTTGCTAGCGGGGGAATGAACACCGGGGAGCTGTTTTTT. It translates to CASSFASGGMNTGELFF.

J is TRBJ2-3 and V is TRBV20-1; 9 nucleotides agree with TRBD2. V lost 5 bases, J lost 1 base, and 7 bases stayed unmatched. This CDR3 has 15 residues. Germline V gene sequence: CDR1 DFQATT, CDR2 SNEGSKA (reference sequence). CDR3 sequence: CSAGDASGGTDTQYF. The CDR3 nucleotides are TGCAGTGCTGGGGATGCTAGCGGGGGCACAGATACGCAGTATTTT.

This CDR3 is CASSITRVYGYTF. The CDR3 DNA sequence: TGTGCCAGTAGTATAACCAGGGTCTATGGCTACACCTTC. The gene calls are TRBV19 and TRBJ1-2; maybe TRBD1 (5 bases). Trimming took 2 bases from V and 4 from J, leaving 8 bases between them. The CDR3 loop spans 13 amino acids. The germline V gene has CDR1 LNHDA and CDR2 SQIVND (reference sequence).

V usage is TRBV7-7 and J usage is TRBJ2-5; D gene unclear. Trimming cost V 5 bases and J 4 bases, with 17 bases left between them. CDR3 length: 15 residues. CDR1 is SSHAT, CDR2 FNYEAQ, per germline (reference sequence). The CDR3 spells CASSPTPPPAETQYF. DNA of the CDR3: TGTGCCAGCAGCCCTACTCCCCCTCCCGCAGAGACCCAGTACTTC.

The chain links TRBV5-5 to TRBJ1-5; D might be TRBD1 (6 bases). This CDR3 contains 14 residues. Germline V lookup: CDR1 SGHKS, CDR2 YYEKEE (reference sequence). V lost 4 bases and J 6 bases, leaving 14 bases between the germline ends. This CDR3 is CASSQATGSQPQHF. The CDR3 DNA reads TGTGCCAGCAGCCAGGCGACAGGCAGTCAGCCCCAGCATTTT.